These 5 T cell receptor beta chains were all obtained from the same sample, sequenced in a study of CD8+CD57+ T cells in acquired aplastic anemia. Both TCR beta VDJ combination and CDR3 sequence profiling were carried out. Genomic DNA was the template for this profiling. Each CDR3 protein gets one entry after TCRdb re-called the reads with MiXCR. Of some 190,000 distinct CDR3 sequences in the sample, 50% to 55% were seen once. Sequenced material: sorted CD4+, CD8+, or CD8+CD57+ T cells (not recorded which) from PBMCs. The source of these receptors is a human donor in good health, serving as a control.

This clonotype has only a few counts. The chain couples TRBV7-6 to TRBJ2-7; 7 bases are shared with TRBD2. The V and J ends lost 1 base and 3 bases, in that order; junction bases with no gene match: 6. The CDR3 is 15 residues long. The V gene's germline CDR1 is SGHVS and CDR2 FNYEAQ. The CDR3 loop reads CASSLDGGGNYEQYF. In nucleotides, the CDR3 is TGTGCCAGCAGCTTAGATGGGGGGGGTAACTACGAGCAGTACTTC. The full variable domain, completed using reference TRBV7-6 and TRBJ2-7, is GAGVSQSPRYKVTKRGQDVALRCDPISGHVSLYWYRQALGQGPEFLTYFNYEAQQDKSGLPNDRFSAERPEGSISTLTIQRTEQRDSAMYRCASSLDGGGNYEQYFGPGTRLTVT.

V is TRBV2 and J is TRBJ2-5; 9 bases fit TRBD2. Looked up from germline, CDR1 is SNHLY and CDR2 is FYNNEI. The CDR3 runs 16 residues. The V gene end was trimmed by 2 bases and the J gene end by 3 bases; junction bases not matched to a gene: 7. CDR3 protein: CASSELTSGPKETQYF. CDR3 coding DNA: TGTGCCAGCAGTGAACTGACTAGCGGACCGAAAGAGACCCAGTACTTC.

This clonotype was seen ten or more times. The CDR3 DNA follows: TGTGCCATCAGTGAGCCCTCGACAGGGGCCACTGAAGCTTTCTTT. Translating gives CAISEPSTGATEAFF. This chain links TRBV10-3 with TRBJ1-1; 8 positions match TRBD1. CDR1 is ENHRY and CDR2 is SYGVKD in the germline V gene. The junction had 6 bases not matched to a gene; V was cut back by 2 bases and J by 4 bases. The CDR3 totals 15 residues.

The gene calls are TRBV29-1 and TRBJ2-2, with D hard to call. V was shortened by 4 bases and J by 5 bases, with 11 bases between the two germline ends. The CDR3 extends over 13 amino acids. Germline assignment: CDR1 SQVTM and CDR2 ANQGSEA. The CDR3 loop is CSVARTETGELFF. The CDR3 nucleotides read TGCAGCGTTGCCCGGACGGAAACCGGGGAGCTGTTTTTT.

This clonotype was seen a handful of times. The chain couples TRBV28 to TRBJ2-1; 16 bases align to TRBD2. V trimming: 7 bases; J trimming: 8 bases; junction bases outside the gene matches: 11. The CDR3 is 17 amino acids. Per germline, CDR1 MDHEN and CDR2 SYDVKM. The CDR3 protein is CASTPTTGTSGGDEQFF. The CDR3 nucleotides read TGTGCCAGCACCCCAACCACCGGGACTAGCGGGGGGGATGAGCAGTTCTTC.